This entry lists 6 T cell receptor beta chains sequenced from one sample in a study of shared clonotypes between healthy human individuals (TCRdb year 2020). Libraries were constructed by the immunoSEQ multiplex PCR assay. TCRdb retrieved this table from immuneACCESS and kept in-frame rearrangements only. Not all clones are present; in checked studies, unresolved V genes account for under half, and no reason is known for the remainder. This sample lists 1.4 million to 1.5 million clones; roughly 96% were detected once. The ten largest clones add up to 1% to 1.5% of the sample. Sequenced material: naive CD4+ T cells sorted from blood. Reading the label with the study, this specimen's cell subset or site is: CD45RA+ positively selected. The source is a man younger than 45 in good health.

This clone was seen only once. The chain employs TRBV11-1 and TRBJ1-3; no clear D. CDR3 size: 16 residues. CDR1 is SGHAT, CDR2 FQDESV, per germline (reference sequence). V lost 1 base to trimming and J lost 2 bases, with 12 bases between them. DNA for the CDR3: TGTGCCAGCAGCTTAGTTGGTGTAGGGCCTGGAAACACCATATATTTT. Its translation is CASSLVGVGPGNTIYF.

The rearrangement joins TRBV18 to TRBJ2-2; TRBD2 matches at 14 bases. The CDR3 length is 17 residues. V dropped 0 bases and J dropped 6; count of bases not matched to a gene: 3. Germline V gene data show CDR1 as KGHSH and CDR2 as LQKENI. CDR3 DNA: TGTGCCAGCTCACCACCGGGACTAGCGGGAGTTGCCGGGGAGCTGTTTTTT. Its protein is CASSPPGLAGVAGELFF. Full variable domain (rest looked up from reference TRBV18 and TRBJ2-2): NAGVMQNPRHLVRRRGQEARLRCSPMKGHSHVYWYRQLPEEGLKFMVYLQKENIIDESGMPKERFSAEFPKEGPSILRIQQVVRGDSAAYFCASSPPGLAGVAGELFFGEGSRLTVL.

The rearrangement joins TRBV5-5 to TRBJ1-1, with TRBD1 matching 8 bases. The CDR3 is 16 amino acids. The trim removed 4 bases at V and 0 bases at J, leaving 8 bases unmatched. The germline CDR1 and CDR2 sequences are SGHKS and YYEKEE (reference sequence). CDR3 region: CASSTLQGGLNTEAFF. The CDR3 region has the DNA TGTGCCAGCAGCACCTTACAGGGGGGGCTGAACACTGAAGCTTTCTTT.

This clone was observed a few times. The chain joins TRBV6-1 to TRBJ1-1; 8 bases map to TRBD1. Germline CDR1 reads MNHNS; CDR2 reads SASEGT. The length of the CDR3 is 13 residues. The ends lost 7 bases at V and 4 bases at J; junction bases unmatched: 5. The DNA for the CDR3 is TGTGCCAGCACCCGGGACAGGCCCACTGAAGCTTTCTTT. This codes for CASTRDRPTEAFF.

This chain links TRBV19 with TRBJ2-5; D call uncertain. The ends were cut back, 6 bases at V and 7 bases at J, with 21 bases in the middle. The CDR3 runs to 15 residues. Germline values: CDR1 LNHDA, CDR2 SQIVND (reference sequence). The chain's CDR3 is CASRKVATPIGTQYF. CDR3 coding DNA: TGTGCCAGTAGAAAGGTAGCTACCCCGATCGGGACCCAGTACTTC.

The chain employs TRBV6-1 and TRBJ2-7; D might be TRBD1 (7 bases). Germline CDR1 MNHNS, CDR2 SASEGT. Trimming shortened V by 4 bases and J by 7 bases, and 17 bases separated the two germline ends. The CDR3 totals 14 residues. The CDR3 loop reads CASSVGQVAGEQYF. The CDR3 DNA follows: TGTGCCAGCAGTGTCGGACAGGTGGCGGGAGAGCAGTACTTC.